These 27 T cell receptor beta chains came from one sample sequenced in a study of identical twins. One entry per CDR3 protein results from TCRdb running MiXCR on the 5' RACE reads. Of roughly 470,000 distinct CDR3 sequences detected, around an eighth appear once; the ten largest clones hold approximately 0.98%. The data were also submitted as part of a second study, on yellow fever vaccine responses in identical twins.

The specimen was CD4+ T cells sorted from blood. The receptor set was obtained from a woman under 30 in good health.

This rearrangement joins TRBV19 to TRBJ1-5; no clear D. The CDR3 contains 14 residues. In germline, CDR1 is LNHDA, CDR2 SQIVND (reference sequence). V was pared by 3 bases and J by 4 bases, with 10 bases between. The CDR3 sequence: CASSMWAANQPQHF. The CDR3 bases are TGTGCCAGTAGTATGTGGGCAGCTAATCAGCCCCAGCATTTT. Complete variable domain (other parts from reference TRBV19 and TRBJ1-5): DGGITQSPKYLFRKEGQNVTLSCEQNLNHDAMYWYRQDPGQGLRLIYYSQIVNDFQKGDIAEGYSVSREKKESFPLTVTSAQKNPTAFYLCASSMWAANQPQHFGDGTRLSIL.

This sequence joins TRBV27 and TRBJ1-1, with D perhaps TRBD1 (6 bases). In germline, CDR1 is MNHEY, CDR2 SMNVEV (reference sequence). The CDR3 is 14 residues long. V gave up 6 bases and J gave up 0 bases, with 11 bases separating them. Here the CDR3 DNA reads TGTGCCAGCAGCGTACAGGGCATGAACACTGAAGCTTTCTTT. It specifies CASSVQGMNTEAFF.

The CDR3 DNA sequence: TGTGCCAGCACTCGGGACAGGACTGCTAACTATGGCTACACCTTC. Translating it yields CASTRDRTANYGYTF. The chain links TRBV6-1 to TRBJ1-2, with 8 bases identical to TRBD1. The V gene end was trimmed by 7 bases and the J gene end by 0 bases; junction bases not matched to a gene: 7. The CDR3 runs 15 residues. Germline CDR1 reads MNHNS; CDR2 reads SASEGT.

In its sample, this clonotype was seen many times. The gene calls are TRBV4-2 and TRBJ1-6, with D perhaps matching TRBD1 (6 bases). The CDR3 is made up of 16 amino acids. CDR1 and CDR2 (germline): LGHNA, YNFKEQ. V was cut by 3 bases and J by 7 bases, with 16 bases left in between. CDR3 in DNA: TGTGCCAGCAGCCAGGTCACAGGGTTGTTCAATTCACCCCTCCACTTT. Amino acids: CASSQVTGLFNSPLHF.

The V and J genes are TRBV2 and TRBJ1-3, with TRBD1 identical over 7 bases. V shed 6 bases, J shed 0 bases, and the junction held 14 bases outside the gene matches. This CDR3 has 18 amino acids. Germline CDR1 reads SNHLY; CDR2 reads FYNNEI. CDR3 sequence (DNA): TGTGCCAGCAGCGCCCAACGACAGGGCCATACCTCTGGAAACACCATATATTTT. This translates into CASSAQRQGHTSGNTIYF.

The genes are TRBV7-2 and TRBJ2-5; no clear D gene. The germline CDR1 and CDR2 sequences are SGHTA and FQGNSA. The CDR3 extends over 15 amino acids. V was trimmed by 5 bases and J by 1 base, leaving 14 bases between them. The CDR3: CASSQSRATQETQYF. CDR3 DNA sequence: TGTGCCAGCAGCCAGAGTAGGGCCACCCAAGAGACCCAGTACTTC.

A few counts support this clonotype. The chain joins TRBV11-1 to TRBJ2-1; 13 bases agree with TRBD2. CDR1 is SGHAT and CDR2 is FQDESV in the germline V gene (reference sequence). The V and J ends lost 2 bases and 4 bases, in that order; junction bases with no gene match: 8. This CDR3 region has 18 residues. CDR3 loop: CASSLSRTSGRLYNEQFF. In DNA form, the CDR3 reads TGTGCCAGCAGCTTATCGCGGACTAGCGGGAGATTGTACAATGAGCAGTTCTTC.

This clonotype has more than one count but fewer than ten. J is TRBJ1-5 and V is TRBV7-8; D is unresolved. V dropped 1 base and J dropped 0 bases, with 10 bases sitting between them. The CDR3 sequence is 16 residues long. Germline V CDR1 and CDR2: SGHVS, FQNEAQ. The CDR3 sequence is CASSLESSNSNQPQHF. In DNA form, the CDR3 reads TGTGCCAGCAGCTTAGAGTCCAGCAATAGCAATCAGCCCCAGCATTTT. The full variable domain, rest sourced from reference TRBV7-8 and TRBJ1-5, is GAGVSQSPRYKVAKRGQDVALRCDPISGHVSLFWYQQALGQGPEFLTYFQNEAQLDKSGLPSDRFFAERPEGSVSTLKIQRTQQEDSAVYLCASSLESSNSNQPQHFGDGTRLSIL.

V usage is TRBV12-3 or TRBV12-4 and J usage is TRBJ1-6; weak D call: TRBD1 (5 bases). The ends were cut back, 8 bases at V and 7 bases at J, with 15 bases in the middle. This CDR3 has 14 amino acids. The CDR3 region has the DNA TGTGCCAGCCGTGGGGGTTCGAGAAATTCACCCCTCCACTTT. Translating it yields CASRGGSRNSPLHF.

The V and J genes are TRBV12-3 or TRBV12-4 and TRBJ2-3; D gene uncertain. Trimming removed 0 bases at V and 0 bases at J, with 13 bases between. The CDR3 has 17 amino acids. The CDR3 coding sequence is TGTGCCAGCAGTTTAGCGGAAATAGACACTAGCACAGATACGCAGTATTTT. It encodes CASSLAEIDTSTDTQYF.

This clonotype turned up a few times. The chain combines TRBV6-2 or TRBV6-3 with TRBJ2-7, with 8 bases fitting TRBD2. Losses at the gene ends were 0 bases for V and 2 bases for J; bases not matched to a gene: 0. The germline gives CDR1 MNHEY, CDR2 SVGEGT. This CDR3 has 14 amino acids. CDR3 sequence reads: CASSYSTSAYEQYF. The CDR3 DNA sequence: TGTGCCAGCAGTTACTCGACTAGCGCCTACGAGCAGTACTTC.

The chain recombines TRBV28 with TRBJ2-5; possibly TRBD1 or TRBD2 for D (5 bases each). V was shortened by 7 bases and J by 1 base, with 16 bases between the two germline ends. CDR3 length equals 15 residues. The germline V gene has CDR1 MDHEN and CDR2 SYDVKM. The CDR3 here is CASKLSGTGQETQYF. The CDR3 region has the DNA TGTGCCAGCAAATTATCAGGGACCGGCCAAGAGACCCAGTACTTC. The variable domain in full, completed from reference TRBV28 and TRBJ2-5, reads DVKVTQSSRYLVKRTGEKVFLECVQDMDHENMFWYRQDPGLGLRLIYFSYDVKMKEKGDIPEGYSVSREKKERFSLILESASTNQTSMYLCASKLSGTGQETQYFGPGTRLLVL.

The V call is TRBV9, the J call TRBJ1-2; a possible D gene is TRBD1 (6 bases). The V gene's germline CDR1 is SGDLS and CDR2 YYNGEE. The V end lost 4 bases, the J end lost 4 bases, and 20 bases lay between the germline ends. The CDR3 is made up of 16 amino acids. Here the CDR3 reads CASSRTAGARGYGYTF. DNA for the CDR3: TGTGCCAGCAGCCGTACGGCGGGGGCGAGGGGCTATGGCTACACCTTC.

This chain uses TRBV3-1 with TRBJ2-2, with 10 bases lining up with TRBD2. CDR3 length: 15 residues. Germline CDR1 reads LGHDT; CDR2 reads YNNKEL (reference sequence). Trimming took 3 bases from V and 5 from J; bases not matched to a gene: 3. CDR3 nucleotide sequence: TGTGCCAGCAGCCAGTTACTAGCGGGGACCGGGGAGCTGTTTTTT. Its translation: CASSQLLAGTGELFF.

The rearrangement joins TRBV25-1 to TRBJ2-3; 7 positions agree with TRBD2. V lost 2 bases and J lost 0; bases outside the gene matches: 5. The CDR3 spans 16 residues. Germline V gene data show CDR1 as MGHDK and CDR2 as SYGVNS. DNA of the CDR3: TGTGCCAGCAGTGAAACTAGCGCCTTTAGCACAGATACGCAGTATTTT. It translates to CASSETSAFSTDTQYF.

This clonotype was picked up a small number of times. This chain connects TRBV7-2 to TRBJ2-5; 7 bases fit TRBD2. CDR1 is SGHTA and CDR2 is FQGNSA in the germline V gene. The V and J ends lost 6 bases and 1 base, in that order; junction bases with no gene match: 11. CDR3 length: 16 amino acids. CDR3 residues: CASRVGGKGAQETQYF. CDR3 nucleotide sequence: TGTGCCAGCAGGGTCGGGGGGAAAGGGGCCCAAGAGACCCAGTACTTC.

As DNA, the CDR3 is TGTGCCAGCAGCCAAGATCTTGGGGAGAAGAACACTGAAGCTTTCTTT. As protein: CASSQDLGEKNTEAFF. The rearrangement links TRBV3-1 to TRBJ1-1; D is uncertain. The CDR3 contains 16 residues. Germline V gives CDR1 LGHDT, CDR2 YNNKEL (reference sequence). Trimming took 0 bases from V and 1 from J, leaving 12 bases between them.

The genes are TRBV3-1 and TRBJ2-3, with D hard to call. The CDR3 contains 11 residues. V lost 6 bases, J lost 5 bases, and 6 bases lay in between. Germline V gene data show CDR1 as LGHDT and CDR2 as YNNKEL (reference sequence). The CDR3 reads CASRREDTQYF. In DNA form, the CDR3 reads TGTGCCAGCAGGCGTGAAGATACGCAGTATTTT.

This clonotype appeared a few times. V is TRBV19 and J is TRBJ2-7; unclear D gene. The V and J ends lost 4 bases and 0 bases respectively, with 7 bases between them. In germline, CDR1 is LNHDA, CDR2 SQIVND (reference sequence). This CDR3 comprises 13 residues. The CDR3 sequence is CASSNSGSYEQYF. The DNA of the CDR3 is TGTGCCAGTAGTAACAGTGGCTCCTACGAGCAGTACTTC.

This clonotype was counted many times. This chain uses TRBV6-5 with TRBJ2-3; maybe TRBD2 (6 bases). Germline V gives CDR1 MNHEY, CDR2 SVGAGI. With 4 bases removed from V and 2 bases from J, the gap between germline ends came to 22 bases. The CDR3 loop spans 18 amino acids. The DNA for the CDR3 is TGTGCCAGCAGTTCCCGGTCGGCAGCGCGGGGTGACACAGATACGCAGTATTTT. It codes for CASSSRSAARGDTDTQYF.

In this sample, this clonotype turned up many times. CDR3 DNA sequence: TGTGCCATCAGGACAGGGGGGACCGGGGAGCTGTTTTTT. Its protein is CAIRTGGTGELFF. The chain joins TRBV10-3 to TRBJ2-2, with 9 bases aligning to TRBD1. Trimming took 6 bases from V and 5 from J; bases not matched to a gene: 1. Germline V gives CDR1 ENHRY, CDR2 SYGVKD. The CDR3 consists of 13 residues.

This clonotype has just a few counts. The V call is TRBV4-1, the J call TRBJ2-1; the match to TRBD2 covers 16 bases. Germline V gene data show CDR1 as MGHRA and CDR2 as YSYEKL. The CDR3 contains 16 residues. Losses at the gene ends were 1 base for V and 15 bases for J; bases not matched to a gene: 9. The CDR3 DNA reads as TGCGCCAGCAGCCAAGGGGGACTAGCGGGGGGGCAATCGTTGTTCTTC. Translating gives CASSQGGLAGGQSLFF.

This clonotype has only a few counts. The CDR3 DNA sequence: TGTGCCAGCAGCTCGACTAGCGGATCCATTACGCAGTATTTT. Translation: CASSSTSGSITQYF. The genes are TRBV7-9 and TRBJ2-3; 9 bases are shared with TRBD2. With V trimmed by 4 bases and J by 8 bases, 7 bases remained unmatched. The CDR3 has 14 amino acids. Looked up from germline, CDR1 is SEHNR and CDR2 is FQNEAQ (reference sequence).

This clonotype was found many times. This rearrangement joins TRBV12-3 or TRBV12-4 to TRBJ2-3; D remains ambiguous. V lost 5 bases to trimming and J lost 5 bases, with 17 bases between them. The CDR3 is made up of 15 amino acids. CDR3 residues: CASSPNRPTIDTQYF. Here the CDR3 DNA reads TGTGCCAGCAGTCCCAACCGACCAACAATAGATACGCAGTATTTT.

This clonotype was found a few times. CDR3 nucleotide sequence: TGCGCCAGCAGCTTGGACCCAGCTAGCGCAGATACGCAGTATTTT. Protein product: CASSLDPASADTQYF. The rearrangement joins TRBV5-1 to TRBJ2-3; a possible D gene is TRBD2 (6 bases). V lost 0 bases and J lost 4, with 12 bases in between. This CDR3 contains 15 residues. The germline V gene encodes CDR1 SGHRS and CDR2 YFSETQ.

This sequence joins TRBV7-2 and TRBJ2-1, with TRBD2 matching 14 bases. From germline, CDR1 is SGHTA and CDR2 FQGNSA. The V gene end was trimmed by 2 bases and the J gene end by 10 bases; junction bases not matched to a gene: 7. The CDR3 consists of 16 residues. The CDR3 loop reads CASSLQGLAGVGEQFF. CDR3 coding DNA: TGTGCCAGCAGCTTACAGGGACTAGCGGGAGTCGGGGAGCAGTTCTTC.

This chain joins TRBV3-1 and TRBJ2-1; TRBD2 matches 8 bases. CDR3 length: 15 residues. Looked up from germline, CDR1 is LGHDT and CDR2 is YNNKEL (reference sequence). J gave up 8 bases and V 4 bases, and 10 bases lay outside the gene matches. As DNA, the CDR3 is TGTGCCAGCAGCCGCCCCGGGACTAGTAGCGATGAGCAGTTCTTC. Its translation is CASSRPGTSSDEQFF.